This T cell receptor (beta chain) was documented in a study of T cell repertoires in cytomegalovirus infection. Whole-study context: Public TCR beta signatures provided an indication of both CMV infection and a matching HLA type. The study, taken as a whole, reports: HLA-C-restricted CMV clonotypes gave the most frequent clonotype in two of eight donors.

V shed 7 bases and J 5 bases; nucleotides not matched to a gene: 6. The CDR3 is 13 amino acids. This clonotype was detected many times. What it binds is unknown. TCRdb called the reads again in MiXCR, with one record for every CDR3 protein. The sample gives around 240,000 distinct CDR3 sequences, roughly 23% of which show up once; about 20% is in the top ten. Sequencing was performed on CD8+ T cells from PBMCs. This TCR was sampled from a human donor in good health (CMV status not recorded). Some clones in this sample may be carry-over from other donors' samples. J is TRBJ2-5 and V is TRBV12-3 or TRBV12-4, with 8 bases fitting TRBD1. The CDR3 DNA reads TGTGCCAGCACCGAGACAGGGGTGGAGACCCAGTACTTC. Its protein is CASTETGVETQYF.